This TCR beta chain was profiled in a study of CD8 T cells in ankylosing spondylitis. Study-wide results and limits: Researchers reportedly found disease-linked clones significantly enriched in matched ankylosing spondylitis synovial fluid. Reports of some motif variants in reactive arthritis synovial fluid and blood predate this one. Characteristic, it appeared, of ankylosing spondylitis blood was a TCR beta motif of seven or eight highly homologous variants.

In germline, CDR1 is SGHRS, CDR2 YFSETQ. The CDR3 loop spans 16 amino acids. Each TCR beta library was made by quantitative 5'-RACE that incorporated molecular barcodes. In TCRdb, the 5' RACE reads were re-called with MiXCR into one record per CDR3 protein. The table records hundreds of thousands of distinct CDR3 sequences, around 18% of them present only once. In regard to this clonotype: The antigen remains unidentified. At one of its ends the junction is not consistent with the germline gene, which may arise from a read error.

The sequencing sample was made of blood, either unsorted or a sorted T cell fraction (not recorded which). This chain joins TRBV5-1 and TRBJ2-1; D may correspond to TRBD1 or TRBD2 (5 bases each). The clonotype originates from a male donor with ankylosing spondylitis or in good health (not recorded which). The CDR3, as DNA: TGCGTCAGCAGCTTGGGGGTAGCGCCGTCCTACAATGAGCAGTTCTTC. This gives the protein CVSSLGVAPSYNEQFF.